This T cell receptor (beta chain) derives from a study of cytomegalovirus exposure and HLA in healthy donors (dated by TCRdb to 2016 to 2017). At the level of the whole study: In an earlier analysis of some 610 of the donors, 276 Gb of sequence data and roughly 100 million unique TCR beta sequences from 150 million to 200 million T cells were reported. Roughly 320 gigabases of sequencing data and approximately 92 million unique TCR sequences made up an early release that covered around 640 HLA-typed donors. Among the roughly 370 genotyped donors, more than 70% belonged to the genetic ancestry cluster associated with self-reported Caucasian donors. The study was designed to test whether signatures of past pathogen exposure could be identified by cataloging public T cell receptors. The T cell repertoires of some 670 subjects were profiled by immunosequencing and related to cytomegalovirus serostatus. A separate validation cohort of some 130 different subjects was used in addition to the roughly 640-subject first cohort. To predict cytomegalovirus infection status, the study combined high-throughput TCR immunosequencing, statistical association of individual TCRs with disease status, and machine learning. A later analysis re-examined previously published TCR beta repertoires from roughly 720 donors and added high-resolution HLA genotyping to investigate patterns of TCR occurrence. Rather than using new phenotypic data, the later analysis identified candidate immune exposures from TCR beta sequences and from how often those sequences occurred across donors. An earlier analysis of several hundred of the donors applied high-throughput TCR beta sequencing to assess whether each TCR beta V gene segment acted as functional or pseudogenic. Donor age, sex, ethnicity and CMV serostatus were compiled alongside the repertoire data. Genome-wide SNP genotypes for about 65% of the 666 donors were used in a later genetic analysis, which treated that subset as a discovery cohort. Every discovery cohort repertoire had been produced on one sequencing platform. Class I and class II HLA loci were covered by the typing at four-digit resolution. The number of typed donors differed by locus: 629-630 for A, B, C, DRB1 and DQB1; 522 for DQA1; some 590 for DPA1; and roughly 470 for DPB1. Several DR-DQ haplotypes were handled as single units for association and clustering because linkage in the cohort was strong. Among over 350 genotyped donors of the cohort, an average of about 240,000 unique TCR beta nucleotide sequences were sequenced per donor, around 20% of them non-productive.

The cohort was made up of 666 healthy bone marrow donors. At the time of sampling, all cohort members were nominally healthy, though unrecorded immune exposures were likely present. The donor was CMV seropositive and was included in the group of 250 to 350 seropositive cohort members. A peripheral blood sample was provided by each donor, and peripheral blood mononuclear cells were used for TCR beta sequencing. Genomic DNA extraction from the blood cell samples was performed with the Qiagen DNeasy Blood Extraction Kit. Library creation used the immunoSEQ multiplex PCR assay. A mixture of 60 forward primers for TCR Vbeta segments and 13 reverse primers for TCR Jbeta segments was used in the multiplex PCR. A multiplex PCR assay on genomic DNA amplified the CDR3 region of rearranged TCR beta genes. The amplified TCR beta libraries were sequenced on the Illumina HiSeq System as 87-base-pair reads. As for the authors' bioinformatics: Across the 666 repertoires, a later analysis counted approximately 75 million unique TCR beta chains, roughly 11 million of which were shared by at least two donors. A nearest-neighbor algorithm error-corrected the raw reads and collapsed the reads into unique sequences, merging closely related sequences to remove PCR and sequencing errors. CDR3 sequences were aligned to IMGT reference sequences to assign V, D and J gene segments. For a sequence to be retained, a match of at least six nucleotides to both a V gene segment and a J gene segment was required. A rearrangement counted as productive if the CDR3 had no stop codons and remained in frame with V and J, and every other rearrangement counted as non-productive. CDR3 was defined by IMGT convention, running from the second conserved V-encoded cysteine to the conserved J-encoded phenylalanine. In an earlier analysis of some 550 of the donors, sequences lacking an unambiguous match to a single V gene segment were excluded. An earlier analysis of a few hundred of the donors classified V segments as functional when productive rearrangements were above 56.7% and as segregating when the standard deviation between donors was above 5%. A statistical classification framework was built to diagnose cytomegalovirus status from the catalog of TCR beta chain sequences. In a later analysis, TCR nucleotide sequences were compared against IMGT/GENE-DB human TR gene sequences so that V and J genes could be assigned. Using the TCRdist pipeline, a later analysis assigned CDR3 sequences along with most-parsimonious VDJ recombination scenarios. A later analysis defined each TCR beta chain by its CDR3 amino acid sequence plus V-gene family, and excluded reads lacking a unique V-gene family. A later analysis removed 550 to 650 highly shared, low-generation-probability nucleotide sequences to deal with suspected cross-contamination and a sequencing artifact. In a later analysis, a clonal expansion index was calculated for each public chain from normalized within-repertoire ranks of inferred template counts. In a later analysis, generation probabilities were computed with a VDJ recombination model fitted to out-of-frame rearrangements, and the resulting probabilities were checked against IGoR. A later analysis scored TCR-TCR, TCR-HLA and TCR-CMV co-occurrence with hypergeometric tests, applying a repertoire-size bias correction to TCR pairs. In a later analysis, false discovery rates were estimated by permuting HLA or CMV assignments 20 times. In a later analysis, co-occurring TCRs were grouped using DBSCAN, and TCRdist sequence similarity was added for clustering within HLA-allele-positive subsets. Repertoires with fewer than 30,000 or more than 120,000 public chains, plus five repertoires with anomalous nucleotide sharing, were excluded from co-occurrence clustering. Held by TCRdb, this immuneACCESS table contains in-frame sequences only and omits some clones. Under half of the omission traces to an unresolved V gene where checked; the cause of the rest is unknown. The V and J calls and clone size were taken over from that table, and D and trimming were inferred from the DNA. This sample has around 70,000 clones in its table, and around 66% of those were observed once. The ten largest make up roughly 4.9% of the sample.

Paper-wide results and their limitations: Because the 87-base-pair reads could not distinguish some IMGT-functional V segments, including TRBV6-2 and TRBV6-3, those segments were excluded. Several of the top co-occurrence clusters appeared to be linked to parvovirus B19, influenza, CMV and Epstein-Barr virus, according to a later analysis. Correlated functional status among segregating V segments might reflect linkage disequilibrium, but an unknown experimental factor could not be ruled out. HLA typing was unavailable for some donors at each locus, so association tests used only the typed subset. The cohort was sequenced for TCR beta chains only, and without alpha or paired-chain data the features that could be detected were limited. In both the original and validation cohorts, the classifier was reported to diagnose cytomegalovirus status with high specificity and sensitivity. A later analysis associated about 16,000 TCR beta sequences with specific HLA alleles at a false discovery rate of 0.05. In vitro tests confirmed that a few of the cytomegalovirus-associated TCR beta chains recognize cytomegalovirus antigens. Most CMV-associated TCR beta chains appeared to be HLA-restricted in a later analysis, and the HLA associations seemed to be driven largely by CMV exposure. Across donors, most TCR sequences were observed very rarely, whereas some public TCRs were present in many individuals. An association between a missense DCLRE1C variant and V-gene and J-gene trimming of TCR beta chains was found in a later genetic analysis and replicated in an independent cohort. A later analysis found that TCR association rates varied across HLA loci, with DRB1 alleles showing the most associated TCRs and HLA-C alleles the fewest. In an earlier analysis of more than 500 of the donors, most TCR beta V segments appeared in productive rearrangements about 87% or about 30% of the time, broadly matching IMGT annotations. A further reported finding was that TCR beta sequences accurately predicted the HLA-A and HLA-B alleles for most subjects in the first cohort. Because counts were too low, more than 15 rarely observed V segments, including chromosome 9 orphons, were excluded from the earlier analysis of 587 of the donors. A total of fewer than 200 TCR beta chains were listed by the study as associated with cytomegalovirus. The only immune exposure information available for the cohort was CMV serostatus. Compared with the roughly 710-donor mean, donors in an Asian-associated ancestry cluster had fewer N-insertions in productive TCRs, according to a later genetic analysis. It was suggested by the authors that the approach could potentially be generalized to other disease states and immunological phenotypes. In a later analysis, HLA-associated TCR beta chains showed more clonal expansion and lower generation probabilities than non-associated chains that were equally common. When HLA alleles, especially DR and DQ, strongly co-occurred, attributing TCR associations to individual alleles was difficult. Presence/absence analyses assumed roughly uniform sequencing depth across donors, an assumption that may not hold. The sequencing pipeline was judged likely to have produced a cluster of highly shared sequence variants as a technical artifact.

On this clone: It has no known antigen specificity. Base qualities are not provided; no much larger clone lies one nucleotide away.

The V end loses 5 bases and the J end loses 2 bases, and a stretch of 11 bases separates them. Measured from the cysteine to the phenylalanine, the CDR3 is 14 residues long. Only the CDR3 region is kept as DNA, spanning 42 bases read in frame from base 1. Sequences LNHDA (CDR1) and SQIVND (CDR2) are obtained from the germline V gene (reference sequence). The TCR comes from a man between 60 and 75 years old in good health and CMV-seropositive. Sequencing was done on a sample of PBMCs. The V and J genes are TRBV19 and TRBJ2-3, with a tentative D gene TRBD1 over 6 matching bases. For the CDR3, the sequence is CASSPGGYTDTQYF. The nucleotide sequence reads as follows: TGTGCCAGTAGTCCTGGGGGCTACACAGATACGCAGTATTTT.